These T cell receptor beta chains were read from a single sample in a study of blood T cell repertoires in COVID-19. Repertoires were generated with immunoSEQ multiplex PCR, while TCRdb's copy carries only in-frame clones and drops some. The sample yields roughly 280,000 clones, about nine tenths seen once. The sample taken for sequencing was peripheral blood. These receptors came from a woman aged 25 to 39 with COVID-19, enrolled during active disease. Both conserved end residues are trimmed from each CDR3.

>TRBV28|TRBJ2-7|12
ASIVGTHSYEQY
>TRBV5-1|TRBJ1-4|11
ASQTGPNEKLF
>TRBV5-5|TRBJ1-2|13
ASSADRALVYGYT
>TRBV19|TRBJ2-1|15
ASKTSGSIAGYNEQF
>TRBV19|TRBJ2-7|13
ASSISDREVYEQY
>TRBV7-2|TRBJ2-3|14
ASSFGTRGGADTQY
>TRBV5-1|TRBJ2-7|15
ASSVIAGGTGAPEQY
>TRBV7-6|TRBJ1-5|15
ASSPLGGGRDGQPQH
>TRBV2|TRBJ2-5|13
ASRKGLADQETQY
>TRBV2|TRBJ2-5|13
ASTKDRSYQETQY
>TRBV7-3|TRBJ2-7|11
ASSPWGGSEQY
>TRBV28|TRBJ2-1|16
ASSLTPTSGRLYNEQF
>TRBV7-9|TRBJ2-1|16
ASSSLSSGSWSYNEQF
>TRBV5-5|TRBJ2-2|12
ASSHRDYTGELF
>TRBV6-5|TRBJ2-2|12
ASIVGTFTGELF
>TRBV7-3|TRBJ1-3|16
ASSLTPGQGASGNTIY
>TRBV28|TRBJ1-3|11
ASSLARGNTIY
>TRBV19|TRBJ1-1|11
ASSIGLNLQAF
>TRBV5-4|TRBJ2-2|16
ASSTGLAGGPGHGELF
>TRBV6-4|TRBJ2-3|12
ASSASGSTDTQY
>TRBV9|TRBJ2-1|12
ASSVGGGYNEQF
>TRBV19|TRBJ1-5|15
ASSAPRTGYGNQPQH
>TRBV7-9|TRBJ1-3|13
ASSLNTGQGNTIY
>TRBV2|TRBJ2-7|9
ASTLGGEQY
>TRBV15|TRBJ2-1|13
ATSRDPDGEDEQF
>TRBV5-8|TRBJ2-7|16
ASSLVEVYSGSGHEQY
>TRBV9|TRBJ1-3|13
ASSVDLSSGNTIY
>TRBV19|TRBJ2-2|13
ASSIVAGGTGELF
>TRBV27|TRBJ2-5|15
ASSLRSGQGHQETQY
>TRBV7-2|TRBJ1-5|11
ASSGQSWGPQH
>TRBV24-1|TRBJ2-5|13
ATSEPLAGQETQY
>TRBV20-1|TRBJ1-1|12
SASDAGGPTEAF
>TRBV30|TRBJ2-1|13
AWSRWASSYNEQF
>TRBV27|TRBJ2-7|11
ASRSRESYEQY
>TRBV7-9|TRBJ2-7|12
ASSSTGDAYEQY
>TRBV28|TRBJ2-7|12
ASSRGQGSYEQY
>TRBV21-1|TRBJ1-3|16
ASTIGSRDTVSGNTIY
>TRBV5-1|TRBJ1-1|12
ASGTGTGGTEAF
>TRBV3-1/TRBV3-2|TRBJ2-7|12
ASSRRDNYYEQY
>TRBV27|TRBJ2-5|12
ASRRLAGEETQY
>TRBV11-2|TRBJ2-2|13
ASSLEQGRTGELF
>TRBV4-1|TRBJ2-5|11
ASSRDRGETQY
>TRBV10-3|TRBJ2-1|12
AISAGASNDEQF
>TRBV11-3|TRBJ2-1|13
ASSLGLAVYNEQF
>TRBV4-1|TRBJ2-2|14
ASSQEWGGATGELF
>TRBV19|TRBJ2-5|12
ASSLGQGRETQY
>TRBV4-3|TRBJ2-3|16
ASSHASRGSGTTDTQY
>TRBV3-1/TRBV3-2|TRBJ2-1|12
ASSQRVRVFEQF
>TRBV3-1/TRBV3-2|TRBJ2-5|13
ASSHLSSSQETQY
>TRBV30|TRBJ1-1|9
ACYGNTEAF
>TRBV7-2|TRBJ1-1|11
ASAPQGSTEAF
>TRBV6-5|TRBJ2-4|11
ASKGQGVDIQY
>TRBV7-9|TRBJ1-2|11
ASSLDESYGYT
>TRBV9|TRBJ2-1|11
ASSADLRHEQF
>TRBV25-1|TRBJ2-7|10
ASSDPAYEQY
>TRBV6-5|TRBJ2-7|12
ASSSRDRDYEQY
>TRBV10-1|TRBJ2-5|13
ASSDPGQGSETQY